This TCR beta chain was captured in a study of cytomegalovirus exposure and HLA in healthy donors. Findings of the study overall: A later analysis reportedly found fewer N-insertions in an Asian-associated ancestry cluster than the roughly 680-donor mean.

PCR primers comprised 60 Vbeta and 13 Jbeta primers. Measured with immunoSEQ multiplex PCR; TCRdb has only the in-frame clones, and not every one. The sample yields over 95,000 clones, roughly 70% seen once. This CDR3 has 13 residues. Between the trimmed V and J ends, which lost 4 bases and 3 bases, there was a span of 10 bases. Per the germline V gene, CDR1 is SGHTA and CDR2 is FQGNSA. This clone showed up just a few times. Its antigen is currently unknown. Sequenced input: PBMCs. The chain carries TRBV7-2 and TRBJ2-7, with D maybe TRBD1 (6 bases). This receptor was obtained from a man aged 18-30 years in good health and CMV-seropositive. In nucleotides, the CDR3 is TGTGCCAGCAGCTCGGACAGCATCTACGAGCAGTACTTC. This sequence encodes CASSSDSIYEQYF.